The 20 T cell receptor beta chains below come from one sample, sequenced in a study of cytomegalovirus exposure and HLA in healthy donors. Primers for the PCR totalled 60 Vbeta and 13 Jbeta. The repertoire was sequenced with immunoSEQ multiplex PCR; TCRdb's copy has only in-frame clones and lacks some. This table has around 120,000 clones, about 80% appearing once. Sample: PBMCs. The source of these receptors is a human donor in good health.

The rearrangement joins TRBV21-1 to TRBJ2-4; the DNA was not used to check the table's D call, TRBD1. TRBV21-1 is an annotated pseudogene. The CDR3 contains 16 residues. The chain's CDR3 is CASSKGQCRAKNIQYF. In DNA form, the CDR3 reads TGTGCCAGCAGCAAAGGACAGTGTAGGGCCAAAAACATTCAGTACTTC.

This clone was seen more than once but under ten times. The chain employs TRBV9 and TRBJ1-5; maybe TRBD1 (6 bases). V was shortened by 2 bases and J by 5 bases, with 14 bases between the two germline ends. The CDR3 loop spans 15 amino acids. The V gene's germline CDR1 is SGDLS and CDR2 YYNGEE. CDR3 loop: CASSVTGNKDQPQHF. The CDR3 DNA reads as TGTGCCAGCAGCGTCACAGGGAATAAAGATCAGCCCCAGCATTTT.

This chain uses TRBV15 with TRBJ2-5; the D is unclear. Germline V lookup: CDR1 LNHNV, CDR2 YYDKDF (reference sequence). The V end was cut by 6 bases, the J end by 5 bases, with 25 bases between. The CDR3 has 17 amino acids. The CDR3 loop reads CATSEILRIIVDETQYF. CDR3 DNA: TGTGCCACCAGTGAGATCCTGCGGATCATCGTCGACGAGACCCAGTACTTC.

The chain has TRBV27 and TRBJ1-2, with D possibly being TRBD1 (5 bases). This CDR3 is 14 amino acids long. CDR1 is MNHEY and CDR2 is SMNVEV in the germline V gene (reference sequence). The V end lost 5 bases, the J end lost 8 bases, and 18 bases lay between the germline ends. The CDR3 DNA follows: TGTGCCAGCAGTGACACCGCAGGGTGGAACGGCTACACCTTC. This encodes CASSDTAGWNGYTF.

The genes are TRBV28 and TRBJ1-3; 9 bases line up with TRBD1. V gave up 6 bases and J gave up 0 bases; unmatched junction bases: 21. The length of the CDR3 is 21 residues. Germline CDR1 reads MDHEN; CDR2 reads SYDVKM. CDR3 in amino acids: CASSSQITGGYRKNSGNTIYF. CDR3 in DNA: TGTGCCAGCAGCTCACAAATAACAGGGGGCTACCGAAAAAACTCTGGAAACACCATATATTTT.

The V gene is TRBV7-3, the J gene TRBJ1-2; D unclear. CDR1 SGHTA and CDR2 FQGTGA come from the germline V gene. The CDR3 runs 13 residues. V lost 3 bases, J lost 0 bases, and 5 bases lay in between. The CDR3 sequence: CASSFGANYGYTF. CDR3 nucleotides: TGTGCCAGCAGCTTTGGAGCTAACTATGGCTACACCTTC.

This clone was counted a single time. The chain has TRBV10-3 and TRBJ2-1; D is undetermined. V was clipped by 6 bases and J by 2 bases, with 8 bases between them. The CDR3 extends over 13 amino acids. The germline V gene encodes CDR1 ENHRY and CDR2 SYGVKD. The DNA for the CDR3 is TGTGCCATCAGCAGTAATACCTACAATGAGCAGTTCTTC. Translation gives CAISSNTYNEQFF.

The V gene is TRBV5-4, the J gene TRBJ1-3, with a weak D call TRBD1 (5 bases). The germline V and J ends were trimmed by 2 bases and 0 bases, with 6 bases remaining between them. Looked up from germline, CDR1 is SGHNT and CDR2 is YYREEE (reference sequence). The length of the CDR3 is 14 residues. The CDR3 loop is CASSLQASGNTIYF. The CDR3 region has the DNA TGTGCCAGCAGCTTACAGGCCTCTGGAAACACCATATATTTT.

This chain uses TRBV27 with TRBJ2-3, with 9 bases fitting TRBD2. Germline CDR1 is MNHEY and CDR2 is SMNVEV (reference sequence). This CDR3 is built from 14 residues. The J segment lost 6 bases and the V segment lost 3 bases, leaving 4 bases of the junction unmatched. The CDR3 DNA sequence: TGTGCCAGCAGTTTTGGGACTAGCATTGATACGCAGTATTTT. Amino acid sequence: CASSFGTSIDTQYF.

The V gene is TRBV27, the J gene TRBJ1-6; D unclear. The V end lost 3 bases, the J end lost 6 bases, and 18 bases lay between the germline ends. Germline CDR1 reads MNHEY; CDR2 reads SMNVEV (reference sequence). This CDR3 contains 17 residues. Here the CDR3 reads CASSLVGGGTFNSPLHF. The CDR3 DNA sequence: TGTGCCAGCAGTTTGGTTGGAGGCGGAACTTTTAATTCACCCCTCCACTTT.

Remarks on this clone: Sequence at one end of the junction differs from germline and may be a read error. This chain connects TRBV5-1 to TRBJ2-7; D unresolved. Germline V gene lookup returns CDR1 SGHRS and CDR2 YFSETQ. CDR3 length: 12 residues. In DNA form, the CDR3 reads TGTGCCAGCAGCTTGCGCGTGCACGAGCAGTACTTC. Amino acid sequence: CASSLRVHEQYF.

The sample holds one count of this clone. Germline and junction disagree at one end, which may indicate a read error. V is TRBV7-9 and J is TRBJ1-4; tentatively, D is TRBD1 (5 bases). Germline V gene sequence: CDR1 SEHNR, CDR2 FQNEAQ (reference sequence). The length of the CDR3 is 12 residues. The CDR3 loop reads CSSSLRGEKLFF. Here the CDR3 DNA reads TGTTCCAGCAGCTTAAGGGGTGAAAAACTGTTTTTT.

This clone appeared a few times. This sequence joins TRBV5-1 and TRBJ2-7; 8 nucleotides match TRBD1. The length of the CDR3 is 17 residues. Per germline, CDR1 SGHRS and CDR2 YFSETQ. Losses at the gene ends were 4 bases for V and 1 base for J; bases not matched to a gene: 13. The CDR3 DNA is TGCGCCAGCAGCGATAGACAGGGGCGCTTCCGATCCTACGAGCAGTACTTC. Protein product: CASSDRQGRFRSYEQYF.

The V call is TRBV4-2, the J call TRBJ2-7; 9 nucleotides line up with TRBD2. The trim removed 4 bases at V and 2 bases at J, leaving 3 bases unmatched. CDR3 size: 14 residues. Germline lookup yields CDR1 LGHNA and CDR2 YNFKEQ. DNA of the CDR3: TGTGCCAGCAGCCGCGGGGGGGCTACCTACGAGCAGTACTTC. Protein sequence: CASSRGGATYEQYF.

The chain recombines TRBV4-2 with TRBJ1-5; TRBD1 agrees at 10 bases. The J segment lost 1 base and the V segment lost 5 bases, leaving 5 bases of the junction unmatched. Germline V gives CDR1 LGHNA, CDR2 YNFKEQ. The CDR3 runs 16 residues. In nucleotides, the CDR3 is TGTGCCAGCAGCTCCTCGGGACAGGGGAGCAATCAGCCCCAGCATTTT. Protein: CASSSSGQGSNQPQHF.

This rearrangement joins TRBV4-3 to TRBJ2-7; 8 bases map to TRBD1. V lost 1 base to trimming and J lost 2 bases; unmatched junction nucleotides: 4. This CDR3 is 15 amino acids long. CDR1 LGHNA and CDR2 YSLEER come from the germline V gene. CDR3: CASSQVATGAYEQYF. The CDR3, as DNA: TGCGCCAGCAGCCAAGTAGCGACAGGGGCCTACGAGCAGTACTTC.

The rearrangement links TRBV6-1 to TRBJ1-5, with a possible D match to TRBD1 (6 bases). Trimming took off 2 bases at V and 7 bases at J, with 18 bases between the two ends. Germline V CDR1 and CDR2: MNHNS, SASEGT. This CDR3 spans 16 amino acids. The DNA for the CDR3 is TGTGCCAGCAGTGAAACTGGACAGAGACCAGTACAGCCCCAGCATTTT. It is translated as CASSETGQRPVQPQHF.

The chain combines TRBV6-5 with TRBJ1-6; 9 bases map to TRBD1. This CDR3 comprises 14 residues. V lost 4 bases, J lost 9 bases, and 4 bases stayed unmatched. Germline V gene sequence: CDR1 MNHEY, CDR2 SVGAGI. The CDR3 loop is CASSSGQGFSPLHF. In nucleotides, the CDR3 is TGTGCCAGCAGTTCGGGACAGGGTTTTTCACCCCTCCACTTT.

This chain uses TRBV4-2 with TRBJ2-2; tentatively, D is TRBD2 (5 bases). The CDR3 is made up of 15 amino acids. V was cut by 0 bases and J by 2 bases, with 7 bases left in between. The germline V gene encodes CDR1 LGHNA and CDR2 YNFKEQ. This CDR3 is CASSQEPSNTGELFF. For the CDR3, the DNA is TGTGCCAGCAGCCAAGAACCTAGCAACACCGGGGAGCTGTTTTTT.

This clone was observed once. Written as DNA, the CDR3 is TGTGCCAGCAGTTCCCTAGGACAGGGGTCCCGCAATGAGCAGTTCTTC. Its protein product is CASSSLGQGSRNEQFF. The chain recombines TRBV27 with TRBJ2-1; TRBD1 matches 9 bases. V dropped 4 bases and J dropped 6; count of bases not matched to a gene: 10. Per the germline V gene, CDR1 is MNHEY and CDR2 is SMNVEV (reference sequence). CDR3 length: 16 amino acids.